The present T cell receptor (beta chain) was sequenced within a study of blood T cell repertoires in COVID-19. Data came from immunoSEQ multiplex PCR; TCRdb stores just in-frame clones and leaves some out. Among about 67,000 clones listed, about nine tenths were seen once. Sequenced: peripheral blood. This TCR was sampled from a man aged 50 to 60 with active COVID-19.

The CDR3 loop is CAWRRTGIAYEQYF. CDR3 nucleotides: TGTGCCTGGAGGCGGACAGGGATAGCCTACGAGCAGTACTTC. This chain connects TRBV30 to TRBJ2-7; TRBD1 matches at 8 bases. The CDR3 has 14 residues. The germline CDR1 and CDR2 sequences are GTSNPN and SVGIG (reference sequence). After removal of 3 bases from V and 2 bases from J, the junction contained 6 bases not matched to a gene.